This TCR beta chain derives from a study of OX40 agonist ivuxolimab in advanced cancers. V lost 6 bases, J lost 14 bases, and 12 bases stayed unmatched. Germline V lookup: CDR1 MNHEY, CDR2 SMNVEV (reference sequence). The CDR3 spans 14 residues. General study points: The average count of expanded clones was higher among CD8+ T cells than among CD4+. Normalized T-cell clonal expansion was also low in some nonresponders.

Autoimmune disease history or systemic immunosuppression meant exclusion. As for this clone: Its antigen is unknown.

Only in-frame clones appear in the TCRdb table, and some are missing; sequencing was by immunoSEQ multiplex PCR. The table has around 64,000 clones, about four fifths seen once. The sequence derives from an adult with an advanced solid tumor such as melanoma, head and neck, liver or kidney cancer. The rearrangement uses TRBV27 and TRBJ2-1; 11 bases agree with TRBD2. The source material was CD4+ or CD8+ T cells sorted from blood, sampled in a trial of the OX40 agonist ivuxolimab. CDR3 sequence: CASSGTGLAALEFF. The CDR3 DNA reads TGTGCCAGCAGCGGGACGGGACTAGCGGCACTGGAGTTCTTC.